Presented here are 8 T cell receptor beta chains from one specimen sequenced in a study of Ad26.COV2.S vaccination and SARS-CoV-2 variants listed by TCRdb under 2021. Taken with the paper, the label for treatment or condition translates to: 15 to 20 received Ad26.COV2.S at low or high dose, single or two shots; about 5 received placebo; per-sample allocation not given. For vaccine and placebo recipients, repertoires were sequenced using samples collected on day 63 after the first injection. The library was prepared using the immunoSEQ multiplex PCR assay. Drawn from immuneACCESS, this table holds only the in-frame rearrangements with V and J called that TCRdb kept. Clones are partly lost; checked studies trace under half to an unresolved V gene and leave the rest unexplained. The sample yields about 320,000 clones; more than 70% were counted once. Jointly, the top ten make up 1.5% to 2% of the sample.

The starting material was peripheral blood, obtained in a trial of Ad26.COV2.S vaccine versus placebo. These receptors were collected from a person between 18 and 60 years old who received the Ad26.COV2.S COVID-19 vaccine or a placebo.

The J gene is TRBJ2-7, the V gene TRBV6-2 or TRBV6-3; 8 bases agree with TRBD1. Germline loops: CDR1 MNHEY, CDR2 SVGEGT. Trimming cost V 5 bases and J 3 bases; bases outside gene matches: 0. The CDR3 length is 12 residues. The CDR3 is CASSDRGYEQYF. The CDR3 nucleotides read TGTGCCAGCAGTGACAGGGGCTACGAGCAGTACTTC.

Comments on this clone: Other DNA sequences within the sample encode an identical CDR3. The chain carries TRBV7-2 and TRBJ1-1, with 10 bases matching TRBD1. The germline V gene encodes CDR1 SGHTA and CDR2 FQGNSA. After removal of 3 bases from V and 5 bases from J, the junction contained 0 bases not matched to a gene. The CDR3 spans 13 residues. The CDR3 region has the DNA TGTGCCAGCAGCTTGGGACAGGGGACTGAAGCTTTCTTT. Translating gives CASSLGQGTEAFF.

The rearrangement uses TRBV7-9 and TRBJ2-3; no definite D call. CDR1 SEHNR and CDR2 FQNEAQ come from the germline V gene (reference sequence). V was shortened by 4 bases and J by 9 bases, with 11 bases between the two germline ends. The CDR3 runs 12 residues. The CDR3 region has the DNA TGTGCCAGCAGCTCCTCCTCGAGCACGCAGTATTTT. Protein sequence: CASSSSSSTQYF.

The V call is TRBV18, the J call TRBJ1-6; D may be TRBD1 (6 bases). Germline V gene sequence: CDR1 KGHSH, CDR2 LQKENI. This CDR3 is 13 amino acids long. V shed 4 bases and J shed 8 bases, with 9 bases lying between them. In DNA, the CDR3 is TGTGCCAGCTCACAGGGGGGGGATTCACCCCTCCACTTT. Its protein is CASSQGGDSPLHF. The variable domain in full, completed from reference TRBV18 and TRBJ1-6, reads NAGVMQNPRHLVRRRGQEARLRCSPMKGHSHVYWYRQLPEEGLKFMVYLQKENIIDESGMPKERFSAEFPKEGPSILRIQQVVRGDSAAYFCASSQGGDSPLHFGNGTRLTVT.

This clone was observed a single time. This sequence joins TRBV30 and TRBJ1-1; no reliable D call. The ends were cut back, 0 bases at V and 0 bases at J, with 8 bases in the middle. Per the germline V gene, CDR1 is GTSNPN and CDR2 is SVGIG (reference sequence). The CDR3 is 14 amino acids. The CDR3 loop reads CAWSVMGMNTEAFF. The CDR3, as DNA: TGTGCCTGGAGTGTAATGGGCATGAACACTGAAGCTTTCTTT.

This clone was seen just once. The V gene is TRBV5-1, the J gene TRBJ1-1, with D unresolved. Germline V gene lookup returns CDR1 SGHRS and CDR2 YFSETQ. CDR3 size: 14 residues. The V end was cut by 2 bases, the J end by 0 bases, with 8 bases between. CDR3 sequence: CASSFARLNTEAFF. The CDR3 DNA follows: TGCGCCAGCAGCTTCGCCAGGTTGAACACTGAAGCTTTCTTT.

CDR3 residues: CATSDSAVVGAFF. The DNA for the CDR3 is TGTGCCACCAGTGATTCGGCCGTCGTTGGAGCTTTCTTT. The chain carries TRBV24-1 and TRBJ1-1, with D unresolved. V was trimmed by 2 bases and J by 10 bases, leaving 13 bases between them. The CDR3 has 13 residues. Germline CDR1 is KGHDR and CDR2 is SFDVKD.

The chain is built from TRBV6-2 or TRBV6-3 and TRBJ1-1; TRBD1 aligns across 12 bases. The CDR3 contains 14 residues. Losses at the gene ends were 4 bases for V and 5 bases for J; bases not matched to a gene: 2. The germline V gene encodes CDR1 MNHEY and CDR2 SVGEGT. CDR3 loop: CASSWGQGATEAFF. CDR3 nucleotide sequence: TGTGCCAGCAGTTGGGGACAGGGGGCTACTGAAGCTTTCTTT.